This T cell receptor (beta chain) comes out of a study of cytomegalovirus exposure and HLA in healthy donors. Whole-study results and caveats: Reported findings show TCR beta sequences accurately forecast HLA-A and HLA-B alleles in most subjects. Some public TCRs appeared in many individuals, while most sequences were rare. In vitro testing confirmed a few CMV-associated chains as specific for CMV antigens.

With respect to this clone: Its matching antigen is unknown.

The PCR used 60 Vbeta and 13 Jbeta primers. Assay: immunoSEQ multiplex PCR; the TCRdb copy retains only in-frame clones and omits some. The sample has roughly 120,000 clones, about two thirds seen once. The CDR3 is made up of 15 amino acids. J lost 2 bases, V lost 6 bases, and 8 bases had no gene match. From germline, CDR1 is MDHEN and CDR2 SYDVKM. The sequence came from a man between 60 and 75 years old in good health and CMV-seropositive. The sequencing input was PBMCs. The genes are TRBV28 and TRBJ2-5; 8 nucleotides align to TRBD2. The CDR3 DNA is TGTGCCAGCAGCCCTGCGGGGGGCCGGCAAGAGACCCAGTACTTC. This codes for CASSPAGGRQETQYF.